A selection of T cell receptor beta chains follows, all from one sample in a study of response to subunit inactivated influenza vaccine. One entry per CDR3 protein results from TCRdb running MiXCR on the RT-PCR reads. The table has about 540,000 distinct CDR3 sequences, approximately 24% seen once. Separately, the same data were catalogued under a study of T cells expressing NK-cell markers.

This specimen was CD4+ T cells sorted from PBMCs, taken about 11 days after vaccination. These TCRs come from a man in his forties or fifties who received an inactivated influenza vaccine. Each CDR3 is given with its conserved first and last residue. The order of the fields is D gene, clone size, V gene, CDR3 protein. The D gene is left open where the match is weak. Clone size is stated in some rows and not others, as once, few, many or a class when expanded.

D: TRBD1
size: few
V: TRBV20-1
CDR3: CSAREDRGVNQPQHF

D: .
size: .
V: TRBV24-1
CDR3: CATSDRGVSSYNEQFF

D: TRBD2
size: .
V: TRBV9
CDR3: CASSLGGSGAFQETQYF

D: TRBD2
size: .
V: TRBV19
CDR3: CASSPLAGSTDTQYF

D: .
size: .
V: TRBV6-2/TRBV6-3
CDR3: CASSYARYSYNEQFF

D: .
size: few
V: TRBV12-3/TRBV12-4
CDR3: CASSMTRRTGNQPQHF

D: .
size: few
V: TRBV5-4
CDR3: CASVAEPEDTQYF

D: .
size: .
V: TRBV15
CDR3: CATSRDAGSVAFF

D: .
size: .
V: TRBV19
CDR3: CASSGGKNPGRPQHF

D: .
size: .
V: TRBV5-1
CDR3: CASSLAPPDTEAFF

D: .
size: many
V: TRBV20-1
CDR3: CSAYSSNQPQHF

D: TRBD2
size: few
V: TRBV29-1
CDR3: CSVVGPSGLDEQFF

D: .
size: few
V: TRBV16
CDR3: CASSQFAGDDEQFF

D: .
size: few
V: TRBV12-3/TRBV12-4
CDR3: CASSFGVYRGEKLFF

D: .
size: few
V: TRBV9
CDR3: CASSPRTSTGTEAFF

D: TRBD2
size: .
V: TRBV7-2
CDR3: CASRLDSGRVDTQYF

D: .
size: .
V: TRBV14
CDR3: CASSQTPNTQYF

D: TRBD1
size: .
V: TRBV20-1
CDR3: CSASDVQGAKNIQYF

D: .
size: .
V: TRBV27
CDR3: CASSSRGRDTNYGYTF

D: TRBD2
size: once
V: TRBV4-2
CDR3: CASSQGATGRGGYEQYF

D: .
size: .
V: TRBV24-1
CDR3: CATSDFDAGPQHF

D: TRBD1
size: few
V: TRBV6-2/TRBV6-3
CDR3: CASSYSRRDRVYSGANVLTF

D: TRBD2
size: .
V: TRBV6-1
CDR3: CASTSRGGPYEQYF

D: .
size: .
V: TRBV19
CDR3: CASSMWRLGNQPQHF

D: TRBD2
size: .
V: TRBV7-2
CDR3: CANRASGTHEQFF

D: .
size: .
V: TRBV7-9
CDR3: CASTKAGAQETQYF